This T cell receptor beta chain was observed in a study of response to subunit inactivated influenza vaccine. Whole-study results and caveats: The authors proposed limited new T cell recruitment per seasonal influenza vaccination.

There are 16 residues in the CDR3. Trimming left V 2 bases short and J 0 bases short, with 11 bases between. The germline V gene has CDR1 MNHNS and CDR2 SASEGT. The sample holds a few counts of this clonotype. Its cognate antigen is unknown. Using its own MiXCR run on the RT-PCR reads, TCRdb lists one record per CDR3 protein. The sample lists roughly 620,000 distinct CDR3 sequences, 10% to 12% occurring once. This sample also belongs to another study, concerning T cells expressing NK-cell markers. From that study: TCR beta cDNA was generated via 5'RACE template switching incorporating UMIs. In the group of eight sequenced donors, seven were HCMV-seropositive and one was seronegative. Among CD8+ T cells from about six donors, dominant NKG2C+ clonotypes accounted for about 1.0-7.0%. Clones of NKG2C+ T cells that had expanded were of unclear HCMV specificity.

The TCR comes from a man between 45 and 60 years old who received an inactivated influenza vaccine. This chain links TRBV6-1 with TRBJ1-5; no clear D gene. Here the sequenced sample was PBMCs from blood, taken on the day of vaccination. CDR3 residues: CASSESVSHSNQPQHF. In nucleotides, the CDR3 is TGTGCCAGCAGTGAATCCGTCAGTCATAGCAATCAGCCCCAGCATTTT.